The 18 T cell receptor beta chains presented below share a single source sample, sequenced in a study of PD-1 blockade in classical Hodgkin lymphoma. Using immunoSEQ multiplex PCR, the repertoire was profiled, and TCRdb retains in-frame clones only, with some absent. The sample holds about 64,000 clones, approximately 92% seen once. Time point: cycle 4 day 1 (C4D1), after 6 weeks of nivolumab. Brentuximab vedotin exposure varied among the patients, all of whom had relapsed after autologous stem cell transplantation. The sample consisted of peripheral blood mononuclear cells (PBMCs), taken before the fourth cycle of nivolumab. These receptors were collected from a human donor with classical Hodgkin lymphoma.

The chain recombines TRBV4-2 with TRBJ2-7, with 7 bases matching TRBD1. V gave up 2 bases and J gave up 5 bases; unmatched junction bases: 12. Germline V gives CDR1 LGHNA, CDR2 YNFKEQ. The CDR3 has 16 amino acids. DNA of the CDR3: TGTGCCAGCAGCCAATTTCTGGACAGGCCAGGGGACGAGCAGTACTTC. This translates into CASSQFLDRPGDEQYF.

This sequence joins TRBV27 and TRBJ1-5, with D unclear. Germline V gene lookup returns CDR1 MNHEY and CDR2 SMNVEV (reference sequence). This CDR3 contains 13 residues. With 2 bases removed from V and 7 bases from J, the gap between germline ends came to 9 bases. The DNA for the CDR3 is TGTGCCAGCAGTTTAAGGGCCGTCCAGCCCCAGCATTTT. As protein: CASSLRAVQPQHF.

This clone is a singleton in its sample. The J gene is TRBJ2-1, the V gene TRBV2; D is possibly TRBD2 (6 bases). CDR3 length equals 16 residues. V was cut by 3 bases and J by 0 bases, with 12 bases left in between. CDR1 is SNHLY and CDR2 is FYNNEI in the germline V gene. The CDR3 here is CASSELAGSSYNEQFF. CDR3 nucleotide sequence: TGTGCCAGCAGTGAGCTGGCGGGGAGCTCCTACAATGAGCAGTTCTTC.

CDR3 region: CASSQDRSLSHEQFF. DNA of the CDR3: TGCGCCAGCAGCCAAGATCGTAGTCTATCCCATGAGCAGTTCTTC. The V gene is TRBV4-1, the J gene TRBJ2-1, with no clear D. CDR1 MGHRA and CDR2 YSYEKL come from the germline V gene. Trimming cost V 0 bases and J 8 bases, with 14 bases left between them. This CDR3 spans 15 amino acids.

Concerning this clone itself: At one end the junction does not follow the germline gene, possibly because of a read error. The chain recombines TRBV6-4 with TRBJ2-2; D is undetermined. CDR3 length: 10 amino acids. Per germline, CDR1 MRHNA and CDR2 SNTAGT. CDR3 region: CASISVYVVF. CDR3 DNA: TGTGCCAGCATATCTGTGTATGTTGTATTT.

The gene calls are TRBV27 and TRBJ2-2; D call uncertain. CDR3 size: 12 residues. With 2 bases removed from V and 2 bases from J, the gap between germline ends came to 0 bases. Germline lookup yields CDR1 MNHEY and CDR2 SMNVEV (reference sequence). The CDR3 bases are TGTGCCAGCAGTTTAAACACCGGGGAGCTGTTTTTT. Translated: CASSLNTGELFF.

The chain has TRBV5-4 and TRBJ2-7, with D perhaps matching TRBD2 (5 bases). The CDR3 sequence is 13 residues long. The V end lost 3 bases, the J end lost 9 bases, and 16 bases lay between the germline ends. Germline V gene sequence: CDR1 SGHNT, CDR2 YYREEE (reference sequence). CDR3 DNA: TGTGCCAGCAGCTCCCTGGGTGCGGGTGGGCAGTACTTC. Its translation is CASSSLGAGGQYF.

The J gene is TRBJ2-5, the V gene TRBV5-1; D remains unclear. Trimming cost V 4 bases and J 5 bases, with 15 bases left between them. Per the germline V gene, CDR1 is SGHRS and CDR2 is YFSETQ. The CDR3 has 14 amino acids. Written as DNA, the CDR3 is TGCGCCAGCAGCCGGCTGAAACTGGCGGAGACCCAGTACTTC. It encodes CASSRLKLAETQYF.

V gene TRBV6-6 combines with J gene TRBJ2-1; TRBD1 aligns across 10 bases. CDR3 size: 15 residues. In germline, CDR1 is MNHNY, CDR2 SVGAGI (reference sequence). The junction had 8 bases not matched to a gene; V was cut back by 5 bases and J by 7 bases. The CDR3 bases are TGTGCCAGCAGTGGCCGGGACAGGGGATGGAATGAGCAGTTCTTC. Translation: CASSGRDRGWNEQFF.

The chain couples TRBV6-6 to TRBJ2-3, with TRBD1 matching 10 bases. V trimming: 0 bases; J trimming: 4 bases; junction bases outside the gene matches: 4. This CDR3 is 16 amino acids long. Germline V gives CDR1 MNHNY, CDR2 SVGAGI (reference sequence). CDR3 sequence reads: CASSYSKDRGADTQYF. In DNA form, the CDR3 reads TGTGCCAGCAGTTACTCGAAGGACAGGGGGGCAGATACGCAGTATTTT.

The V and J genes are TRBV7-9 and TRBJ1-6; TRBD1 aligns across 8 bases. The CDR3 runs to 16 residues. The ends lost 4 bases at V and 9 bases at J; junction bases unmatched: 11. Germline V lookup: CDR1 SEHNR, CDR2 FQNEAQ (reference sequence). In nucleotides, the CDR3 is TGTGCCAGCAGCTCGGCAGGGGGCCAAGAACTTTCACCCCTCCACTTT. Translating gives CASSSAGGQELSPLHF.

V usage is TRBV10-3 and J usage is TRBJ2-5; 7 bases align to TRBD2. Germline-derived CDR1 and CDR2 are ENHRY and SYGVKD. Trimming at V came to 0 bases and at J to 9 bases, leaving 10 bases not matched to a gene. The CDR3 covers 15 residues. Here the CDR3 DNA reads TGTGCCATCAGTGAGTCGTTTCTAGTGGGGGGGTCCCAGTACTTC. Its translation: CAISESFLVGGSQYF.

The chain joins TRBV28 to TRBJ2-3, with TRBD2 matching over 14 bases. The ends lost 6 bases at V and 5 bases at J; junction bases unmatched: 4. This CDR3 spans 15 amino acids. The V gene's germline CDR1 is MDHEN and CDR2 SYDVKM. The CDR3 reads CASSTGLAGGDTQYF. CDR3 nucleotides: TGTGCCAGCAGCACTGGACTAGCGGGAGGAGATACGCAGTATTTT.

As DNA, the CDR3 is TGTGCCAGCAGAACGGACGGTTACGAGCAGTACTTC. Its protein is CASRTDGYEQYF. The chain couples TRBV28 to TRBJ2-7; D is unclear. Trimming cost V 6 bases and J 4 bases, with 10 bases left between them. The CDR3 totals 12 residues. The germline gives CDR1 MDHEN, CDR2 SYDVKM.

This sequence joins TRBV27 and TRBJ2-7, with 7 bases matching TRBD2. Trimming took 6 bases from V and 1 from J; bases not matched to a gene: 6. CDR1 is MNHEY, CDR2 SMNVEV, per germline (reference sequence). The CDR3 contains 14 residues. DNA for the CDR3: TGTGCCAGCAGCGTAGCGGGCCTTTCCTACGAGCAGTACTTC. This translates into CASSVAGLSYEQYF.

This chain uses TRBV6-5 with TRBJ2-1; D remains unclear. The germline gives CDR1 MNHEY, CDR2 SVGAGI. The CDR3 runs 16 residues. The V end lost 2 bases, the J end lost 0 bases, and 11 bases lay between the germline ends. CDR3 amino acids: CASSYLRWGSYNEQFF. The DNA of the CDR3 is TGTGCCAGCAGTTACCTGAGGTGGGGCTCCTACAATGAGCAGTTCTTC.

This chain uses TRBV18 with TRBJ2-5, with 10 bases matching TRBD2. Germline V CDR1 and CDR2: KGHSH, LQKENI. The CDR3 has 16 residues. V lost 1 base to trimming and J lost 1 base; unmatched junction nucleotides: 3. CDR3 nucleotides: TGTGCCAGCTCACCACTAGCGGGGGGTAGCCAAGAGACCCAGTACTTC. Its protein product is CASSPLAGGSQETQYF. The full variable domain, in which reference TRBV18 and TRBJ2-5 provide the parts outside the CDR3, is NAGVMQNPRHLVRRRGQEARLRCSPMKGHSHVYWYRQLPEEGLKFMVYLQKENIIDESGMPKERFSAEFPKEGPSILRIQQVVRGDSAAYFCASSPLAGGSQETQYFGPGTRLLVL.

This sequence joins TRBV7-6 and TRBJ2-3; the match to TRBD2 covers 7 bases. The germline V gene has CDR1 SGHVS and CDR2 FNYEAQ. This CDR3 contains 14 residues. V shed 4 bases, J shed 6 bases, and the junction held 7 bases outside the gene matches. The CDR3 is CASSSRASGDTQYF. DNA for the CDR3: TGTGCCAGCAGCTCTAGAGCTAGCGGTGATACGCAGTATTTT. Filled out from reference TRBV7-6 and TRBJ2-3, the complete variable domain reads GAGVSQSPRYKVTKRGQDVALRCDPISGHVSLYWYRQALGQGPEFLTYFNYEAQQDKSGLPNDRFSAERPEGSISTLTIQRTEQRDSAMYRCASSSRASGDTQYFGPGTRLTVL.